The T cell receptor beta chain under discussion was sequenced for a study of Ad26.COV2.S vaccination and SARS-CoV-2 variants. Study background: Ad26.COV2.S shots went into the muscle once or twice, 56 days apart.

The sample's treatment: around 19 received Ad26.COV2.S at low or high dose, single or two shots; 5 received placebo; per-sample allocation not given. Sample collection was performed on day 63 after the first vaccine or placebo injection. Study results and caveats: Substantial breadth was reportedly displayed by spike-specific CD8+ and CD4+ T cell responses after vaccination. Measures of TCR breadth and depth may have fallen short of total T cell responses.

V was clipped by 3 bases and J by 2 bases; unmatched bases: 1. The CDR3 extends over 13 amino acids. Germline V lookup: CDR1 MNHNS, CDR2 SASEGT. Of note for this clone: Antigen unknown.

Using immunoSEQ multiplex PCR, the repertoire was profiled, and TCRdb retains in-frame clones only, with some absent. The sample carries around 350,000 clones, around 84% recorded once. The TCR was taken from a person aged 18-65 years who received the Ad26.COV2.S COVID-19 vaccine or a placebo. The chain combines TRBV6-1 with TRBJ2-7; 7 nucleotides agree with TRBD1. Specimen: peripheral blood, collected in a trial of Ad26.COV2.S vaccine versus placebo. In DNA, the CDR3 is TGTGCCAGCAGTGACCAGGGGGCCTACGAGCAGTACTTC. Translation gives CASSDQGAYEQYF.